This T cell receptor beta chain was retrieved from a study of blood T cell repertoires in COVID-19. In the study overall: Specimens from acute and convalescent COVID-19 originated in the United States, Italy and Spain. T cells, B-cell-depleted T cells, or PBMCs provided the cDNA or gDNA that served as material.

Generated by immunoSEQ multiplex PCR, the TCRdb table keeps only in-frame clones and is missing some. The sample records about 70,000 clones, around 85% being singletons. The J segment lost 1 base and the V segment lost 5 bases, leaving 4 bases of the junction unmatched. CDR1 is PRHDT and CDR2 is FYEKMQ in the germline V gene (reference sequence). There are 14 residues in the CDR3. This receptor was identified in a man older than 75 with acute or convalescent COVID-19. The chain couples TRBV13 to TRBJ1-1; 7 nucleotides line up with TRBD1. Sequencing input: peripheral blood. CDR3: CASSDRQGNTEAFF. The DNA of the CDR3 is TGTGCCAGCAGCGACCGACAGGGGAACACTGAAGCTTTCTTT.